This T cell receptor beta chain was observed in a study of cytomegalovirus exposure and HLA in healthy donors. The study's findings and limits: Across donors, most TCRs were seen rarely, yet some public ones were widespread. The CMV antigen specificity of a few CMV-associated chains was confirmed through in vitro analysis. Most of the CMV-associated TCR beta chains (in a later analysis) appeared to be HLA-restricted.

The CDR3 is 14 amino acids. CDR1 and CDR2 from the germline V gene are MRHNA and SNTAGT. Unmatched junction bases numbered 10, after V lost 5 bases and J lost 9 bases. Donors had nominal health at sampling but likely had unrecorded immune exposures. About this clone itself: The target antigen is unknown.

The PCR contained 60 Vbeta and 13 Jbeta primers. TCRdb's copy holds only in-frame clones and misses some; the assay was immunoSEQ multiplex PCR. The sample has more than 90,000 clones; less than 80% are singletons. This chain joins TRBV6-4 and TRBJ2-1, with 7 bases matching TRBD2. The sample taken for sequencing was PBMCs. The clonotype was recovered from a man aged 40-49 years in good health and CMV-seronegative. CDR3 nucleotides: TGTGCCAGCAGTATTGGGGGTCCGGGAGGTGAGCAGTTCTTC. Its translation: CASSIGGPGGEQFF.